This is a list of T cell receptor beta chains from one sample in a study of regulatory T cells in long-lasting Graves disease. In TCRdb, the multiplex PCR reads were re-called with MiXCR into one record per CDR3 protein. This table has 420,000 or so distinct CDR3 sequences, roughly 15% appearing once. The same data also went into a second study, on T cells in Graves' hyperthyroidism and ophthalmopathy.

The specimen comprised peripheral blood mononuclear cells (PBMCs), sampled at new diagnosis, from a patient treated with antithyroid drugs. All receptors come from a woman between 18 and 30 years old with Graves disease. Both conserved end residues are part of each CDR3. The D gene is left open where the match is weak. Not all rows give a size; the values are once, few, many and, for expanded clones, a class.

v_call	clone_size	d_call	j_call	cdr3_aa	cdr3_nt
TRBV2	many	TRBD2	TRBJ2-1	CASSEAGTRTLGEQFF	TGTGCCAGCAGTGAAGCCGGGACTAGAACGTTAGGTGAGCAGTTCTTC
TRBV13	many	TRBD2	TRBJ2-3	CASSLGPRAGATTDTQYF	TGTGCCAGCAGCTTAGGCCCCAGGGCGGGAGCGACCACAGATACGCAGTATTTT
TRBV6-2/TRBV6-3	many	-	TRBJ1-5	CASRDISNQPQHF	TGTGCCAGCCGGGACATCAGCAATCAGCCCCAGCATTTT
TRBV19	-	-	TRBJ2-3	CASSPLMTDTQYF	TGTGCCAGTTCCCCATTAATGACAGATACGCAGTATTTT
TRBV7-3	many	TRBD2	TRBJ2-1	CASSETSGTYNEQFF	TGTGCCAGCAGCGAGACTAGCGGAACTTACAATGAGCAGTTCTTC
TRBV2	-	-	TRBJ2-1	CASSADPLFNEQFF	TGTGCCAGCAGTGCAGATCCCCTGTTCAATGAGCAGTTCTTC
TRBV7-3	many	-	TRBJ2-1	CASSFASSVGVNEQFF	TGTGCCAGCAGCTTCGCTAGCTCCGTAGGTGTGAATGAGCAGTTCTTC
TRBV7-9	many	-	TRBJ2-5	CASSPSTGRETQYF	TGTGCCAGCAGCCCCAGCACGGGACGCGAGACCCAGTACTTC
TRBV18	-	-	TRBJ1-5	CASSPLGQGSNQPQHF	TGTGCCAGCTCACCATTAGGGCAGGGAAGCAATCAGCCCCAGCATTTT
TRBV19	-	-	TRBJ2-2	CASSIVTEGAGELFF	TGTGCCAGTAGTATAGTCACCGAGGGCGCCGGGGAGCTGTTTTTT
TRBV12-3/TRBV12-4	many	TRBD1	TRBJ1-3	CASGRQQGGRLSGNTIYF	TGTGCCAGCGGGAGGCAGCAGGGGGGTCGACTCTCTGGAAACACCATATATTTT
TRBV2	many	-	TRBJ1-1	CASKLIVNTEAFF	TGTGCCAGCAAACTCATAGTGAACACTGAAGCTTTCTTT
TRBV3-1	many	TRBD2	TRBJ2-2	CASSPTSGGTGELFF	TGTGCCAGCAGCCCAACTAGCGGTGGGACCGGGGAGCTGTTTTTT
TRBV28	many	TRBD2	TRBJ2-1	CASSLAGSGRGYNEQFF	TGTGCCAGCAGTCTCGCAGGAAGCGGGAGGGGGTACAATGAGCAGTTCTTC
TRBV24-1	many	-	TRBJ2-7	CATSDLLPSIPYEQYF	TGTGCCACCAGTGATCTACTTCCAAGTATCCCCTACGAGCAGTACTTC
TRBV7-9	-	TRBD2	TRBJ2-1	CASPLAGDADEQFF	TGTGCCAGCCCCCTAGCGGGAGACGCGGATGAGCAGTTCTTC
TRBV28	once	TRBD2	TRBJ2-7	CASNLVAGNYEQYF	TGTGCCAGCAATTTGGTAGCGGGAAACTACGAGCAGTACTTC
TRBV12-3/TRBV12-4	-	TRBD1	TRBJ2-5	CASSPDRGSEETQYF	TGTGCCAGCAGTCCGGACAGGGGTAGTGAAGAGACCCAGTACTTC
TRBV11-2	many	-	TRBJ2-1	CASSLEGAIGYNEQFF	TGTGCCAGCAGCTTAGAAGGGGCCATAGGGTACAATGAGCAGTTCTTC
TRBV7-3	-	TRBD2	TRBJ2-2	CASSLIGLAAGELFF	TGTGCCAGCAGCTTAATCGGACTAGCGGCCGGGGAGCTGTTTTTT
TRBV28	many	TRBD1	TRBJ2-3	CASSSRAPGQGMDTQYF	TGTGCCAGCAGCTCCCGAGCCCCGGGACAGGGGATGGATACGCAGTATTTT
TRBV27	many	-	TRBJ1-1	CAIQGLSTEAFF	TGTGCCATCCAAGGACTGAGCACTGAAGCTTTCTTT
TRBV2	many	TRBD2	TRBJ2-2	CASELAGVGELFF	TGTGCCAGCGAACTAGCGGGAGTAGGGGAGCTGTTTTTT
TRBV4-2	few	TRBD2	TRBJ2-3	CASSQGLAVTDTQYF	TGTGCCAGCAGCCAAGGACTAGCGGTAACAGATACGCAGTATTTT
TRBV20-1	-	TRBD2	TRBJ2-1	CSARDYSTTSGNVEQFF	TGCAGTGCTAGAGATTATTCCACAACTAGCGGGAACGTTGAGCAGTTCTTC
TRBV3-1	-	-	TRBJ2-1	CASSQGRWAGASSYNEQFF	TGTGCCAGCAGCCAAGGTCGGTGGGCGGGCGCAAGCTCCTACAATGAGCAGTTCTTC
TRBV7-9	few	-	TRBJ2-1	CASTEGVGKRNEQFF	TGTGCCAGCACCGAAGGTGTAGGGAAAAGGAATGAGCAGTTCTTC
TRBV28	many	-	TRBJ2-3	CASSLESGDTQYF	TGTGCCAGCAGTTTGGAAAGTGGAGATACGCAGTATTTT
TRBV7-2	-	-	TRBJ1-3	CASSLASGLGNTIYF	TGTGCCAGCAGCTTGGCATCTGGGTTAGGAAACACCATATATTTT
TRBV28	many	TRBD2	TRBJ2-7	CASSLTLAGYYEQYF	TGTGCCAGCAGTCTCACCTTAGCGGGGTACTACGAGCAGTACTTC
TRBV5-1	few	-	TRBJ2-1	CASSGDLGPYNEQFF	TGCGCCAGCAGCGGGGACTTGGGACCCTACAATGAGCAGTTCTTC
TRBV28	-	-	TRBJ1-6	CASSPGRANSPLHF	TGTGCCAGCAGCCCAGGGCGGGCCAATTCACCCCTCCACTTT
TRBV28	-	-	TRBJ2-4	CASSRLLKNIQYF	TGTGCCAGCAGTCGGCTACTCAAAAACATTCAGTACTTC
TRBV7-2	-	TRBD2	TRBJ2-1	CASSSTPMLAGGNEQFF	TGTGCCAGCAGCTCAACCCCGATGCTAGCGGGAGGGAATGAGCAGTTCTTC
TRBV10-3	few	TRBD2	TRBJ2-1	CATAPASGRNEQFF	TGTGCCACCGCCCCCGCTAGCGGGAGAAATGAGCAGTTCTTC
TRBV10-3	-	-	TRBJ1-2	CAISGQSHGYTF	TGTGCCATCAGTGGACAGAGTCATGGCTACACCTTC
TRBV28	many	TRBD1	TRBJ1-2	CASSLPGTGGTRGYTF	TGTGCCAGCAGTTTACCCGGGACAGGGGGAACCCGCGGCTACACCTTC
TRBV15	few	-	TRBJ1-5	CATRSVGPQHF	TGTGCCACCAGATCGGTTGGGCCCCAGCATTTT
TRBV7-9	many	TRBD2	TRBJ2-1	CASGLVEDNEQFF	TGTGCCAGCGGACTAGTTGAAGACAATGAGCAGTTCTTC
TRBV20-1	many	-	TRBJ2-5	CSARAGSWKETQYF	TGCAGTGCTAGAGCGGGTAGCTGGAAAGAGACCCAGTACTTC
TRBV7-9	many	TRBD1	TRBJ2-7	CASSFSGQLYEQYF	TGTGCCAGCAGCTTCTCGGGACAGCTCTACGAGCAGTACTTC
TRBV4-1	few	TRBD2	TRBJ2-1	CASSQTTLAGGNNEQFF	TGCGCCAGCAGCCAAACAACCCTAGCGGGAGGAAACAATGAGCAGTTCTTC
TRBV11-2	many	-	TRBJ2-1	CATTRASYNEQFF	TGTGCCACCACTCGGGCCTCCTACAATGAGCAGTTCTTC
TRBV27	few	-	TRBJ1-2	CASSLSGEPGAGYGYTF	TGTGCCAGCAGTTTGTCGGGGGAACCGGGGGCCGGCTATGGCTACACCTTC
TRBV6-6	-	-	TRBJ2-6	CASSYSIADLGANVLTF	TGTGCCAGCAGTTACTCGATCGCGGACCTCGGGGCCAACGTCCTGACTTTC
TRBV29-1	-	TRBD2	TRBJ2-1	CSVEISGKSYNERFF	TGCAGCGTTGAAATTAGCGGGAAATCCTACAATGAGCGGTTCTTC
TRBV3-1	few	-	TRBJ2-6	CASSQYRDGHSGANVLTF	TGTGCCAGCAGCCAATACCGGGACGGACACTCTGGGGCCAACGTCCTGACTTTC
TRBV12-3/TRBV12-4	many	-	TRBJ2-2	CASSFGQTLPGELFF	TGTGCCAGCAGTTTTGGCCAGACATTACCCGGGGAGCTGTTTTTT
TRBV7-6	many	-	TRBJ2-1	CASSRTTLKDNEQFF	TGTGCCAGCAGCCGAACCACATTGAAGGACAATGAGCAGTTCTTC
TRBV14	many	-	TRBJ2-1	CASSQTGYNEQFF	TGTGCCAGCAGCCAGACAGGTTACAATGAGCAGTTCTTC
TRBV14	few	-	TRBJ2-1	CASSQTTGGGANEQFF	TGTGCCAGCAGCCAAACAACAGGGGGGGGGGCCAATGAGCAGTTCTTC